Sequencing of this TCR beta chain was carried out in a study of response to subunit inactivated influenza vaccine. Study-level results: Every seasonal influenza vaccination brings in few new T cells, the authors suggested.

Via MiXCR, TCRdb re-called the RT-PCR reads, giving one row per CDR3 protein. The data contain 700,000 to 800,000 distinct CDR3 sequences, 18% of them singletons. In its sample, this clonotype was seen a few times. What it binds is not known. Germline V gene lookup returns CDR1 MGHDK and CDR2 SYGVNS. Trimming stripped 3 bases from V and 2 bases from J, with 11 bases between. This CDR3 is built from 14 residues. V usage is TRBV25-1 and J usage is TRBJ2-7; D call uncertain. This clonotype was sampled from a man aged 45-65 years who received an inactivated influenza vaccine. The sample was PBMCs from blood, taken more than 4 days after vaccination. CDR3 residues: CASSESTFAYEQYF. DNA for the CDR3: TGTGCCAGCAGTGAGAGTACTTTCGCCTACGAGCAGTACTTC.